Listed here is a single T cell receptor (beta chain). Its antigen is as yet unknown. TCRdb reprocessed the RT-PCR reads with MiXCR, giving one entry per CDR3 protein. In the table there are hundreds of thousands of distinct CDR3 sequences, approximately 14% of which are singletons. Per germline, CDR1 MNHEY and CDR2 SMNVEV (reference sequence). The CDR3 totals 14 residues. Trimming took off 6 bases at V and 2 bases at J, with 13 bases between the two ends. The data are from a study of response to subunit inactivated influenza vaccine. Study-wide results and limits: T cells newly recruited by each seasonal influenza vaccination are few, the authors suggested.

The TCR was taken from a man aged 50 to 60 who received an inactivated influenza vaccine. The chain couples TRBV27 to TRBJ2-5; D gene unclear. Sequenced material: PBMCs from blood, taken 11 to 12 days after vaccination. Here the CDR3 reads CASRGFGLQETQYF. DNA for the CDR3: TGTGCCAGCAGGGGGTTCGGGTTACAAGAGACCCAGTACTTC.